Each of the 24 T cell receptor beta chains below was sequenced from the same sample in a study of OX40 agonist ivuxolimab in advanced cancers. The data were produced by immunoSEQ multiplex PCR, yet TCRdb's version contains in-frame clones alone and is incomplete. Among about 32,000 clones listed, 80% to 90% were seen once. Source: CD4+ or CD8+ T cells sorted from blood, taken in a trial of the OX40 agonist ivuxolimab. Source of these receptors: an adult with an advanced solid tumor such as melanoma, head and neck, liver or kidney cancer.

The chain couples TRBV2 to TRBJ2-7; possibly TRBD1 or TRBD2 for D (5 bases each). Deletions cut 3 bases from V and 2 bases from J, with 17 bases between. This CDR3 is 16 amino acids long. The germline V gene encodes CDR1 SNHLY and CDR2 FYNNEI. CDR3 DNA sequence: TGTGCCAGCAGTGACCCTTTCCGGGGCCTACCCTACGAGCAGTACTTC. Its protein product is CASSDPFRGLPYEQYF.

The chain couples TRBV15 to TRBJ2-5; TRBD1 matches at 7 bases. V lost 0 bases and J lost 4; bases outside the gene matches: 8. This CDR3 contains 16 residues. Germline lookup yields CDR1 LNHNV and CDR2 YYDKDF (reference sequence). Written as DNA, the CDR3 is TGTGCCACCAGCAGAGAGTCCCAAGGGGGCCGAGAGACCCAGTACTTC. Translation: CATSRESQGGRETQYF.

CDR3 in DNA: TGCGCCAGCAGCCGGGGGACCGTACTAGCGGGGACCTACAATGAGCAGTTCTTC. Its translation: CASSRGTVLAGTYNEQFF. The chain recombines TRBV5-1 with TRBJ2-1; 10 bases fit TRBD2. Losses at the gene ends were 4 bases for V and 2 bases for J; bases not matched to a gene: 12. The CDR3 is made up of 18 amino acids. Per germline, CDR1 SGHRS and CDR2 YFSETQ.

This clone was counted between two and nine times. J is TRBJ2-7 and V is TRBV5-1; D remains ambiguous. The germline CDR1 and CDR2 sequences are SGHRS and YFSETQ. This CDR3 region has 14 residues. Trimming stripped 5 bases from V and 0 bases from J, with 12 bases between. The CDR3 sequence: CASSIGGNSYEQYF. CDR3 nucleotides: TGCGCCAGCAGTATCGGCGGAAACTCCTACGAGCAGTACTTC.

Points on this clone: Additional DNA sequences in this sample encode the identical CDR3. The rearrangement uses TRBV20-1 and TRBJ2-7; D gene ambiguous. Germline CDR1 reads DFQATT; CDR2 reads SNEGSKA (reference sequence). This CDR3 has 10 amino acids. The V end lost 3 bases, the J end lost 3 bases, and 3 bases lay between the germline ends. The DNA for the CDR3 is TGCAGTGCTAGCCACTACGAGCAGTACTTC. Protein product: CSASHYEQYF.

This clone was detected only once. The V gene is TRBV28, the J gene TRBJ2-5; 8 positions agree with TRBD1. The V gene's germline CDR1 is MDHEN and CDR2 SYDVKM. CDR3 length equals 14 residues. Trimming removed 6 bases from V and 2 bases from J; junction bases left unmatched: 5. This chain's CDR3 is CASSPRQGQETQYF. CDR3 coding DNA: TGTGCCAGCAGCCCCCGACAGGGGCAAGAGACCCAGTACTTC.

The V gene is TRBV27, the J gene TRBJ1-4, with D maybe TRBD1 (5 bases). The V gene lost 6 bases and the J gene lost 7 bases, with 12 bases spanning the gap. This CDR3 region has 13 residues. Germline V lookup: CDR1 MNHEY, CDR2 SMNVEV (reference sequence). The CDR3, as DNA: TGTGCCAGCAGCCGAAGGGACGGTGAAAAACTGTTTTTT. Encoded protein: CASSRRDGEKLFF.

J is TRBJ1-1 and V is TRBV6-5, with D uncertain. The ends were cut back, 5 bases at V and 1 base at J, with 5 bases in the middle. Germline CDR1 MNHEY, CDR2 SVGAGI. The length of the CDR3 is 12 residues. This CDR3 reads CASSPRNTEAFF. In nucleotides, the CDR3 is TGTGCCAGCAGTCCTAGGAACACTGAAGCTTTCTTT.

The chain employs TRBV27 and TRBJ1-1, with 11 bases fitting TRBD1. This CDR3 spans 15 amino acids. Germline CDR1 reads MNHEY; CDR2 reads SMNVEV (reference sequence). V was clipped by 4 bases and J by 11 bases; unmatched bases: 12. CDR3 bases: TGTGCCAGCAGTTCAAGCCCCGGACAGGGGGCGGCCGCTTTCTTT. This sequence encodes CASSSSPGQGAAAFF.

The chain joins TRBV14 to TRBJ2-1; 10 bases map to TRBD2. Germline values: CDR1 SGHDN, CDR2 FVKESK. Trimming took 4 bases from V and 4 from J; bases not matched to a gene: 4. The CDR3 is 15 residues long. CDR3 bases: TGTGCCAGCAGCCCTCGGACTAGCGGATACAATGAGCAGTTCTTC. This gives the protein CASSPRTSGYNEQFF.

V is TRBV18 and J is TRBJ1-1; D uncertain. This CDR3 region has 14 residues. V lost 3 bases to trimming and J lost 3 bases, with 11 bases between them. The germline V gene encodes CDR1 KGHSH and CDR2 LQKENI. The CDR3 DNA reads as TGTGCCAGCTCACCGCTGCCTAGGGACACTGAAGCTTTCTTT. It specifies CASSPLPRDTEAFF.

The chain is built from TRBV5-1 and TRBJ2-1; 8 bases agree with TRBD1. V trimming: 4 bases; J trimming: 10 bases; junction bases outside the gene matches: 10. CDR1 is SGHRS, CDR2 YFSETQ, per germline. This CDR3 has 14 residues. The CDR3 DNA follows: TGCGCCAGCAGCGGGCCCCAGGGGGCGAACGAGCAGTTCTTC. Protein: CASSGPQGANEQFF.

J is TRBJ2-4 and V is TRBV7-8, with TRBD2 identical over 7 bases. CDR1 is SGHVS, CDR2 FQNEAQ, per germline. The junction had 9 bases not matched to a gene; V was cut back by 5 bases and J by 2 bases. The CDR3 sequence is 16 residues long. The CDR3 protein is CASSTRTGTTKNIQYF. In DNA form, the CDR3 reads TGTGCCAGCAGCACCCGCACCGGGACTACCAAAAACATTCAGTACTTC.

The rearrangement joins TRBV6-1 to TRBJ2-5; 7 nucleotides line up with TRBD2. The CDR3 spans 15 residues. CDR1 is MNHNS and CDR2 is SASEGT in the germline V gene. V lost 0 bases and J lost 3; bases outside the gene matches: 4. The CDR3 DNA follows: TGTGCCAGCAGTGAAGCTCTCCGGGGGGAAGAGACCCAGTACTTC. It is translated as CASSEALRGEETQYF.

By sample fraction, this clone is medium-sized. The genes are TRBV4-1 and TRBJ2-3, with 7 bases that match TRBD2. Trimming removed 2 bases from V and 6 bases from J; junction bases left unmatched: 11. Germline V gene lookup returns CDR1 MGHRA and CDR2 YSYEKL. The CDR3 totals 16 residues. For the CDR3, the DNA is TGCGCCAGCAGCCAATCCGGGAGGCCCCCAGGGGATACGCAGTATTTT. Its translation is CASSQSGRPPGDTQYF.

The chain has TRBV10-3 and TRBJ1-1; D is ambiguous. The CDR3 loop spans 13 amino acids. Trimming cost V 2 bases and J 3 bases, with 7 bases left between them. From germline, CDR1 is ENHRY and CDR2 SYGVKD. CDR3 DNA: TGTGCCATCAGTGAGGAGGGTTACACTGAAGCTTTCTTT. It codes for CAISEEGYTEAFF.

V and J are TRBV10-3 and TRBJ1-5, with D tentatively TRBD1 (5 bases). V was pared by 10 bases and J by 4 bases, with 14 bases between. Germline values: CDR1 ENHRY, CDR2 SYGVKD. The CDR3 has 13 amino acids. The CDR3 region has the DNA TGTGCCAGCAGGCGGGACGGAAATCAGCCCCAGCATTTT. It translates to CASRRDGNQPQHF.

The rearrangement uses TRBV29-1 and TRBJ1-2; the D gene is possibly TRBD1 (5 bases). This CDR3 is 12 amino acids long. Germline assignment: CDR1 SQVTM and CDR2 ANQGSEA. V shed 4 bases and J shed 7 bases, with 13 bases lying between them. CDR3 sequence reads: CSVGAGSGGYTF. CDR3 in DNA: TGCAGCGTTGGGGCAGGGTCGGGTGGCTACACCTTC.

In DNA form, the CDR3 reads TGTGCCAGCAGCTTAAATGACAGGGGGAACTATGGCTACACCTTC. Protein: CASSLNDRGNYGYTF. The rearrangement joins TRBV7-3 to TRBJ1-2; 9 bases align to TRBD1. Germline assignment: CDR1 SGHTA and CDR2 FQGTGA. This CDR3 comprises 15 residues. V shed 1 base, J shed 2 bases, and the junction held 2 bases outside the gene matches.

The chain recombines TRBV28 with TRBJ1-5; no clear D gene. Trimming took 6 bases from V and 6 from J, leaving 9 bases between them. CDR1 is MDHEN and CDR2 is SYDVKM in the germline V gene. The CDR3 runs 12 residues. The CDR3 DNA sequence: TGTGCCAGCAGATGGGGAGGTCAGCCCCAGCATTTT. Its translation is CASRWGGQPQHF.

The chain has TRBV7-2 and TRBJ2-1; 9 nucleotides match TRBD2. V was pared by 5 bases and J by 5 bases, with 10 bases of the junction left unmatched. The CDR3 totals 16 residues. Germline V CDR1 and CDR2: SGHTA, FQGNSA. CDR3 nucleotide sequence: TGTGCCAGCAGCCCCCTCAGGGCGGGGGGGAACAATGAGCAGTTCTTC. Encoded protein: CASSPLRAGGNNEQFF.

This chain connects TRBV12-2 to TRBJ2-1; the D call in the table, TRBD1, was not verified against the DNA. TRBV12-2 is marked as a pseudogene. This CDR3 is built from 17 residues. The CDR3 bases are TGTGCAAGTCGCTTAGCGCAGGACAGGAGCTCCTACAATGAGCAGTTCTTC. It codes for CASRLAQDRSSYNEQFF.

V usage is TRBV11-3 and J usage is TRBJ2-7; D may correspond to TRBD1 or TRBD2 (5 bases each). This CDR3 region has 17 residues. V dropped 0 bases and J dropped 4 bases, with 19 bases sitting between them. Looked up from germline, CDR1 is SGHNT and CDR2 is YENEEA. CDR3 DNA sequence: TGTGCCAGCAGCTTAGAAATAGGGGTAGGCTCGGGGTACGAGCAGTACTTC. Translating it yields CASSLEIGVGSGYEQYF. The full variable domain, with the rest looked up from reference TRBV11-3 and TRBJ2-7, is EAGVVQSPRYKIIEKKQPVAFWCNPISGHNTLYWYLQNLGQGPELLIRYENEEAVDDSQLPKDRFSAERLKGVDSTLKIQPAELGDSAVYLCASSLEIGVGSGYEQYFGPGTRLTVT.

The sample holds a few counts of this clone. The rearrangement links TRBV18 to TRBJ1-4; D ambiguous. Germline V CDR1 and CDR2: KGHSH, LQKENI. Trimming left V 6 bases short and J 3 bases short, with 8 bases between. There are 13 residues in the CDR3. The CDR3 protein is CASSGSANEKLFF. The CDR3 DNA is TGTGCCAGCTCGGGGTCTGCTAATGAAAAACTGTTTTTT.